This is a list of T cell receptor beta chains from one sample in a study of identical twins. TCRdb re-analysed the 5' RACE reads in MiXCR, keeping a single row per CDR3 protein. The sample gives nearly 650,000 distinct CDR3 sequences, under 8.5% of which show up once; 1.6% is in the top ten. The same sample was also studied in work on yellow fever vaccine responses in identical twins.

The sample taken for sequencing was PBMCs. The receptors originated from a woman under 30 in good health. Each CDR3 is given without its conserved first and last residue. Each record gives: V gene, CDR3 length, D gene, CDR3 protein. D genes are given only for firm matches.

V gene: TRBV7-8; CDR3 length: 13; D gene: .; CDR3 protein: ASSPGSRNTGELF
V gene: TRBV19; CDR3 length: 13; D gene: .; CDR3 protein: ASSILATSYNEQF
V gene: TRBV2; CDR3 length: 14; D gene: .; CDR3 protein: ASRSPRLLRGDTQY
V gene: TRBV5-1; CDR3 length: 13; D gene: .; CDR3 protein: ASSLQSPPGNEQF
V gene: TRBV11-2; CDR3 length: 12; D gene: TRBD2; CDR3 protein: ASSFERDMGELF
V gene: TRBV12-3/TRBV12-4; CDR3 length: 13; D gene: TRBD2; CDR3 protein: ASNLLAGGLETQY
V gene: TRBV3-1; CDR3 length: 12; D gene: .; CDR3 protein: ASSQAANTGELF
V gene: TRBV7-6; CDR3 length: 14; D gene: .; CDR3 protein: ASSLGVDRVGETQY
V gene: TRBV3-1; CDR3 length: 16; D gene: TRBD2; CDR3 protein: ASSQDLWAGVGSNEQF
V gene: TRBV12-3/TRBV12-4; CDR3 length: 14; D gene: .; CDR3 protein: ASSTRTAYSNQPQH
V gene: TRBV12-3/TRBV12-4; CDR3 length: 16; D gene: TRBD2; CDR3 protein: ASSSPGLAGRIQETQY
V gene: TRBV10-3; CDR3 length: 10; D gene: .; CDR3 protein: AIKDSNQPQH
V gene: TRBV10-3; CDR3 length: 13; D gene: TRBD2; CDR3 protein: AISDGTSGKNEQF
V gene: TRBV4-2; CDR3 length: 13; D gene: .; CDR3 protein: ASSQAGANTGELF
V gene: TRBV7-2; CDR3 length: 12; D gene: TRBD2; CDR3 protein: ASSLLAAEVEQY
V gene: TRBV10-3; CDR3 length: 14; D gene: TRBD2; CDR3 protein: AISEWTSGSGDTQY
V gene: TRBV28; CDR3 length: 15; D gene: TRBD1; CDR3 protein: ASSPTTGLSTNEKLF
V gene: TRBV28; CDR3 length: 15; D gene: TRBD1; CDR3 protein: ASSPTGDGRSNQPQH
V gene: TRBV12-3/TRBV12-4; CDR3 length: 13; D gene: TRBD1; CDR3 protein: ASSPLEGQNQPQH
V gene: TRBV2; CDR3 length: 14; D gene: .; CDR3 protein: ASSIRMAANTGELF
V gene: TRBV10-3; CDR3 length: 13; D gene: TRBD1; CDR3 protein: AIRPQGAIPGELF
V gene: TRBV5-5; CDR3 length: 15; D gene: .; CDR3 protein: ASSLTWGPNPKETQY
V gene: TRBV20-1; CDR3 length: 15; D gene: TRBD2; CDR3 protein: SAPGRLADSSYNEQF
V gene: TRBV27; CDR3 length: 14; D gene: TRBD1; CDR3 protein: ASSTYQGTGGYGYT
V gene: TRBV7-6; CDR3 length: 16; D gene: TRBD2; CDR3 protein: ASSFPGLAGDNYNEQF
V gene: TRBV12-3/TRBV12-4; CDR3 length: 13; D gene: TRBD1; CDR3 protein: AILPDRGSSGELF
V gene: TRBV7-8; CDR3 length: 11; D gene: .; CDR3 protein: ASSPDSFYGYT
V gene: TRBV7-9; CDR3 length: 10; D gene: .; CDR3 protein: ASSLNLHEQF
V gene: TRBV6-1; CDR3 length: 12; D gene: .; CDR3 protein: ASSENWRDTEAF